The 14 T cell receptor beta chains presented below share a single source sample, sequenced in a study of blood T cell repertoires in COVID-19. Data came from immunoSEQ multiplex PCR; TCRdb stores just in-frame clones and leaves some out. The sample holds about 200,000 clones; 75% to 85% are singletons and the top ten take about 8.9%. Sequences were obtained from peripheral blood. Receptor source: a man aged 45 to 65 with active or convalescent COVID-19.

The chain links TRBV19 to TRBJ1-2; D uncertain. V lost 7 bases, J lost 4 bases, and 19 bases lay in between. CDR1 and CDR2 from the germline V gene are LNHDA and SQIVND (reference sequence). The CDR3 totals 15 residues. The CDR3 region has the DNA TGTGCCAGTACCTGGGGAGTCGGGGTAGGCTATGGCTACACCTTC. Protein: CASTWGVGVGYGYTF.

This chain's CDR3 is CASSLGSGNNQPQHF. CDR3 sequence (DNA): TGTGCCAGCAGCTTAGGAAGCGGAAACAATCAGCCCCAGCATTTT. J is TRBJ1-5 and V is TRBV7-9; unclear D gene. The V end was cut by 1 base, the J end by 3 bases, with 10 bases between. CDR3 size: 15 residues. Germline CDR1 and CDR2: SEHNR and FQNEAQ (reference sequence).

The rearrangement joins TRBV28 to TRBJ2-5; 8 bases map to TRBD1. The CDR3 runs to 18 residues. In germline, CDR1 is MDHEN, CDR2 SYDVKM. V was pared by 4 bases and J by 0 bases, with 13 bases of the junction left unmatched. CDR3 sequence: CASSYPRQGLPYQETQYF. For the CDR3, the DNA is TGTGCCAGCAGTTACCCACGACAGGGGCTCCCGTACCAAGAGACCCAGTACTTC.

This chain connects TRBV15 to TRBJ2-1, with 7 nucleotides matching TRBD2. Germline V gene sequence: CDR1 LNHNV, CDR2 YYDKDF (reference sequence). The CDR3 spans 16 residues. Trimming at V came to 3 bases and at J to 1 base, leaving 6 bases not matched to a gene. The CDR3 is CATSRGGTVSYNEQFF. CDR3 bases: TGTGCCACCAGCAGGGGGGGGACGGTATCCTACAATGAGCAGTTCTTC.

The V call is TRBV5-1, the J call TRBJ2-5, with unresolved D. V was clipped by 0 bases and J by 5 bases, with 8 bases between them. CDR3 length: 13 residues. Per the germline V gene, CDR1 is SGHRS and CDR2 is YFSETQ. CDR3 sequence (DNA): TGCGCCAGCAGCTTGGCCGTCGTGGAGACCCAGTACTTC. It encodes CASSLAVVETQYF.

The rearrangement uses TRBV7-2 and TRBJ2-1, with D possibly being TRBD2 (5 bases). In germline, CDR1 is SGHTA, CDR2 FQGNSA. V dropped 5 bases and J dropped 7 bases, with 15 bases sitting between them. The CDR3 length is 14 residues. CDR3 protein: CASSQPRRGNEQFF. CDR3 DNA: TGTGCCAGCAGCCAGCCCCGGAGAGGGAATGAGCAGTTCTTC.

This clone was recorded once. This chain links TRBV10-3 with TRBJ2-5, with D possibly matching TRBD1 (5 bases). The germline V gene has CDR1 ENHRY and CDR2 SYGVKD. This CDR3 comprises 15 residues. Trimming took off 3 bases at V and 0 bases at J, with 11 bases between the two ends. The CDR3 nucleotides read TGTGCCATCAGTGACTCCAGGGATTACCAAGAGACCCAGTACTTC. This encodes CAISDSRDYQETQYF.

The J gene is TRBJ1-5, the V gene TRBV6-6; TRBD1 matches at 7 bases. This CDR3 comprises 14 residues. CDR1 is MNHNY, CDR2 SVGAGI, per germline (reference sequence). J lost 5 bases, V lost 6 bases, and 7 bases had no gene match. The CDR3: CASRTGTDDQPQHF. CDR3 nucleotides: TGTGCCAGCAGGACCGGGACAGATGATCAGCCCCAGCATTTT.

The chain joins TRBV7-2 to TRBJ2-2; 9 nucleotides line up with TRBD2. The germline gives CDR1 SGHTA, CDR2 FQGNSA. CDR3 size: 13 residues. J lost 8 bases, V lost 7 bases, and 5 bases had no gene match. The CDR3, as DNA: TGTGCCAGCACCGTTCTAGCGGGAGGGGAGCTGTTTTTT. It translates to CASTVLAGGELFF.

This clone was counted between two and nine times. The chain has TRBV10-3 and TRBJ2-3; D perhaps matches TRBD2 (6 bases). Germline values: CDR1 ENHRY, CDR2 SYGVKD. There are 14 residues in the CDR3. The V end lost 4 bases, the J end lost 3 bases, and 11 bases lay between the germline ends. The CDR3 nucleotides read TGTGCCATCAGTGGGGCGGGGCCGACAGATACGCAGTATTTT. The encoded protein is CAISGAGPTDTQYF.

This chain joins TRBV3-1 (or the pseudogene TRBV3-2) and TRBJ1-1, with D perhaps TRBD1 (6 bases). CDR3 length: 13 residues. V lost 4 bases and J 5 bases, leaving 11 bases between the germline ends. Germline CDR1 reads LGHDT; CDR2 reads YNNKEL (reference sequence). The CDR3 sequence: CASSPRQETEAFF. CDR3 nucleotides: TGTGCCAGCAGCCCACGACAGGAGACTGAAGCTTTCTTT.

The rearrangement links TRBV5-8 to TRBJ2-7; 8 bases line up with TRBD1. CDR1 SGHTS and CDR2 YDEGEE come from the germline V gene. V shed 4 bases, J shed 5 bases, and the junction held 11 bases outside the gene matches. The length of the CDR3 is 15 residues. The CDR3 bases are TGTGCCAGCAGCATCTGGGGACAGGCGATGAACGAGCAGTACTTC. Translated, it gives CASSIWGQAMNEQYF.

V gene TRBV5-4 combines with J gene TRBJ1-3; no firm D call. The CDR3 runs 17 residues. CDR1 SGHNT and CDR2 YYREEE come from the germline V gene (reference sequence). V was cut by 4 bases and J by 0 bases, with 17 bases left in between. The CDR3 DNA follows: TGTGCCAGCAGCCGAGTCGCGGAGGGCGACTCTGGAAACACCATATATTTT. Protein product: CASSRVAEGDSGNTIYF.

This chain joins TRBV5-1 and TRBJ2-1, with 7 bases that match TRBD1. This CDR3 comprises 17 residues. Germline CDR1 SGHRS, CDR2 YFSETQ. J was trimmed by 4 bases and V by 3 bases; bases with no gene match: 13. The CDR3 here is CASSYGTDNLGYNEQFF. In DNA, the CDR3 is TGCGCCAGCAGCTACGGGACAGATAATCTAGGGTACAATGAGCAGTTCTTC. The complete variable domain, with remaining parts taken from reference TRBV5-1 and TRBJ2-1, reads KAGVTQTPRYLIKTRGQQVTLSCSPISGHRSVSWYQQTPGQGLQFLFEYFSETQRNKGNFPGRFSGRQFSNSRSEMNVSTLELGDSALYLCASSYGTDNLGYNEQFFGPGTRLTVL.